Described below is a single T cell receptor (beta chain) sequence and its context. Its target is unknown. The Oncomine TCR Beta short-read assay was applied to DNA of cultured CD4+ T cells. TCRdb redid the calling of the PCR reads with MiXCR, one entry per CDR3 protein. The data hold approximately 19,000 distinct CDR3 sequences, with approximately 70% observed a single time. The entry originates in a study of vaccination and CD4 T cells after COVID-19. Trimming shortened V by 8 bases and J by 7 bases, and 21 bases separated the two germline ends. Germline assignment: CDR1 MNHEY and CDR2 SVGEGT. The CDR3 runs to 14 residues. Stated treatment: approximately nine-day PBMC culture with coronavirus spike peptide pools or control peptides (ViraFEST assay).

The chain carries TRBV6-2 or TRBV6-3 and TRBJ2-7; TRBD2 is a possible D gene (6 bases). The clonotype was recovered from a human donor who had recovered from COVID-19. The sequencing sample was made of CD4+ T cells from blood, cultured in vitro. The DNA for the CDR3 is TGTGCCAGCGTCCCTTTGGGGGGAGTGGATGAGCAGTACTTC. This sequence encodes CASVPLGGVDEQYF.